These 18 T cell receptor beta chains were sequenced from one sample in a study of shared clonotypes between healthy human individuals. TCRdb's copy holds only in-frame clones and misses some; the assay was immunoSEQ multiplex PCR. The sample has roughly 500,000 clones, around 79% seen once. The sample taken for sequencing was PBMCs. These TCRs come from a woman in her thirties or forties in good health. Some clones in this sample may be carry-over from other donors' samples.

This clone has only one observation. This chain links TRBV20-1 with TRBJ2-7, with TRBD1 matching over 7 bases. In germline, CDR1 is DFQATT, CDR2 SNEGSKA (reference sequence). With 5 bases clipped from V and 6 bases from J, the junction kept 4 bases outside the gene matches. The CDR3 contains 11 residues. The CDR3, as DNA: TGCAGTGCTCTGAGACAGGGCGAGCAGTACTTC. The encoded protein is CSALRQGEQYF.

The chain recombines TRBV6-1 with TRBJ2-1; TRBD2 aligns across 15 bases. The CDR3 extends over 14 amino acids. In germline, CDR1 is MNHNS, CDR2 SASEGT. V lost 6 bases to trimming and J lost 9 bases; unmatched junction nucleotides: 3. CDR3 sequence (DNA): TGTGCCAGCAGATCGGGACTAGCGGGAGGTGAGCAGTTCTTC. Its translation is CASRSGLAGGEQFF.

V gene TRBV30 combines with J gene TRBJ2-5, with a tentative D call TRBD2 (6 bases). Trimming took off 2 bases at V and 5 bases at J, with 9 bases between the two ends. This CDR3 contains 12 residues. Germline V CDR1 and CDR2: GTSNPN, SVGIG (reference sequence). CDR3 bases: TGTGCCTGGAGTACGAGCGGGGAGACCCAGTACTTC. The encoded protein is CAWSTSGETQYF. Drawing the rest from reference TRBV30 and TRBJ2-5, the complete variable domain is SQTIHQWPATLVQPVGSPLSLECTVEGTSNPNLYWYRQAAGRGLQLLFYSVGIGQISSEVPQNLSASRPQDRQFILSSKKLLLSDSGFYLCAWSTSGETQYFGPGTRLLVL.

This clone was recorded a few times. The chain couples TRBV5-5 to TRBJ1-1; D gene ambiguous. Between the trimmed V and J ends, which lost 1 base and 1 base, there was a span of 8 bases. This CDR3 contains 14 residues. Per the germline V gene, CDR1 is SGHKS and CDR2 is YYEKEE (reference sequence). The CDR3 is CASSLLYKNTEAFF. CDR3 nucleotides: TGTGCCAGCAGCTTGTTATATAAGAACACTGAAGCTTTCTTT.

The genes are TRBV7-6 and TRBJ2-7, with D perhaps TRBD2 (5 bases). This CDR3 comprises 15 residues. With 2 bases removed from V and 3 bases from J, the gap between germline ends came to 14 bases. CDR1 and CDR2 from the germline V gene are SGHVS and FNYEAQ. CDR3 region: CASSLSPLAIYEQYF. The DNA for the CDR3 is TGTGCCAGCAGCTTATCCCCCCTAGCTATCTACGAGCAGTACTTC.

This clone was found once. The V and J genes are TRBV18 and TRBJ2-1; 8 nucleotides align to TRBD2. The CDR3 sequence is 14 residues long. Unmatched junction bases numbered 1, after V lost 3 bases and J lost 3 bases. The germline V gene encodes CDR1 KGHSH and CDR2 LQKENI. The CDR3 loop reads CASSPSGNYNEQFF. DNA of the CDR3: TGTGCCAGCTCACCTAGCGGGAACTACAATGAGCAGTTCTTC. The variable domain in full, completed from reference TRBV18 and TRBJ2-1, reads NAGVMQNPRHLVRRRGQEARLRCSPMKGHSHVYWYRQLPEEGLKFMVYLQKENIIDESGMPKERFSAEFPKEGPSILRIQQVVRGDSAAYFCASSPSGNYNEQFFGPGTRLTVL.

The chain has TRBV28 and TRBJ2-5; 10 bases map to TRBD1. Germline V gene sequence: CDR1 MDHEN, CDR2 SYDVKM. CDR3 size: 13 residues. The V gene end was trimmed by 8 bases and the J gene end by 1 base; junction bases not matched to a gene: 1. The CDR3 sequence is CASGDRGQETQYF. The CDR3 DNA reads TGTGCCAGCGGGGACAGGGGCCAAGAGACCCAGTACTTC.

This clone showed up just a few times. J is TRBJ1-1 and V is TRBV10-3; D ambiguous. Germline V gene data show CDR1 as ENHRY and CDR2 as SYGVKD. V lost 6 bases and J 1 base, leaving 9 bases between the germline ends. The CDR3 contains 13 residues. This chain's CDR3 is CAISVHPNTEAFF. The CDR3 region has the DNA TGTGCCATCAGCGTACACCCGAACACTGAAGCTTTCTTT.

The CDR3 loop reads CASSPRGEKLFF. CDR3 coding DNA: TGTGCCAGCAGCCCTAGAGGGGAAAAACTGTTTTTT. The J gene is TRBJ1-4, the V gene TRBV27, with D hard to call. The CDR3 has 12 amino acids. CDR1 is MNHEY and CDR2 is SMNVEV in the germline V gene (reference sequence). The V gene lost 6 bases and the J gene lost 8 bases, with 10 bases spanning the gap.

This clone was observed once. The CDR3 nucleotides read TGTGCCAGCAGTTCCCCTGGGGACAGGGGGGGCTACGAGCAGTACTTC. Amino acid sequence: CASSSPGDRGGYEQYF. The chain carries TRBV28 and TRBJ2-7, with 11 positions matching TRBD1. Germline V gene data show CDR1 as MDHEN and CDR2 as SYDVKM. Losses at the gene ends were 4 bases for V and 3 bases for J; bases not matched to a gene: 8. This CDR3 region has 16 residues.

This rearrangement joins TRBV5-6 to TRBJ1-2; TRBD1 matches at 7 bases. Germline CDR1 and CDR2: SGHDT and YYEEEE. With 1 base clipped from V and 8 bases from J, the junction kept 5 bases outside the gene matches. This CDR3 is built from 13 residues. CDR3 protein: CASSLRGTVGYTF. The CDR3 coding sequence is TGTGCCAGCAGCTTGAGGGGGACAGTCGGCTACACCTTC.

In this sample, this clone turned up once. The V gene is TRBV18, the J gene TRBJ2-5; TRBD2 is a possible D gene (6 bases). With 6 bases removed from V and 3 bases from J, the gap between germline ends came to 14 bases. The CDR3 covers 14 residues. CDR1 and CDR2 from the germline V gene are KGHSH and LQKENI. The DNA of the CDR3 is TGTGCCAGCTCGGCTAGGCGGGATGAAGAGACCCAGTACTTC. Amino acids: CASSARRDEETQYF.

This chain connects TRBV28 to TRBJ2-5; D is perhaps TRBD2 (5 bases). V was trimmed by 1 base and J by 4 bases, leaving 7 bases between them. The CDR3 loop spans 13 amino acids. Germline CDR1 and CDR2: MDHEN and SYDVKM. The CDR3 loop is CASSLSGLETQYF. The CDR3 DNA reads as TGTGCCAGCAGTTTATCTGGACTAGAGACCCAGTACTTC.

The chain employs TRBV19 and TRBJ1-1; D gene uncertain. Germline V lookup: CDR1 LNHDA, CDR2 SQIVND (reference sequence). The CDR3 is 13 amino acids. The V end lost 5 bases, the J end lost 5 bases, and 12 bases lay between the germline ends. The CDR3 here is CASSYGRRTEAFF. The DNA for the CDR3 is TGTGCCAGTAGTTATGGGAGACGAACTGAAGCTTTCTTT.

V usage is TRBV21-1 and J usage is TRBJ2-1; the DNA was not compared with TRBD1, the D call given in the table. TRBV21-1 constitutes a pseudogene. The CDR3 sequence is 19 residues long. In DNA form, the CDR3 reads TGTGCCAGCAGCGAAATAGGGCCCAAAACAGGGAGCTCCTACAATGAGCAGTTCTTC. This sequence encodes CASSEIGPKTGSSYNEQFF.

This clone has more than one count but fewer than ten. The identical CDR3 is also encoded by other nucleotide sequences in the sample. The rearrangement uses TRBV19 and TRBJ1-1, with D unresolved. Per the germline V gene, CDR1 is LNHDA and CDR2 is SQIVND (reference sequence). Trimming took 2 bases from V and 1 from J, leaving 5 bases between them. This CDR3 contains 13 residues. The chain's CDR3 is CASSIRQNTEAFF. The DNA of the CDR3 is TGTGCCAGTAGTATAAGACAGAACACTGAAGCTTTCTTT.

V is TRBV7-9 and J is TRBJ2-3; D is possibly TRBD2 (6 bases). Per the germline V gene, CDR1 is SEHNR and CDR2 is FQNEAQ (reference sequence). The CDR3 length is 16 residues. The V end was cut by 5 bases, the J end by 2 bases, with 17 bases between. In DNA form, the CDR3 reads TGTGCCAGCAGCCCCCGGGGGAGAGAATCCACAGATACGCAGTATTTT. Translation gives CASSPRGRESTDTQYF.

The chain has TRBV5-4 and TRBJ1-2; no firm D call. Germline V lookup: CDR1 SGHNT, CDR2 YYREEE (reference sequence). This CDR3 has 15 amino acids. V lost 0 bases and J lost 5, with 14 bases in between. CDR3 region: CASSLAATPGYGYTF. The CDR3 nucleotides read TGTGCCAGCAGCTTGGCCGCCACCCCGGGGTATGGCTACACCTTC.